These 6 T cell receptor beta chains came from one sample sequenced in a study of T cells after somatic rescue of genetic block. Profiled with immunoSEQ multiplex PCR; TCRdb holds only in-frame clones, not every one. The sample holds 95,000 to 120,000 clones; over 80% are singletons and the top ten take 1.4% to 1.5%. Material: peripheral blood mononuclear cells (PBMCs). The receptors were sampled from a woman between 18 and 29 years old.

The rearrangement links TRBV6-5 to TRBJ2-7; no clear D gene. The CDR3 is 13 residues long. CDR1 MNHEY and CDR2 SVGAGI come from the germline V gene. The germline V and J ends were trimmed by 2 bases and 6 bases, with 11 bases remaining between them. CDR3 protein: CASSYPPPSEQYF. CDR3 DNA: TGTGCCAGCAGTTACCCTCCGCCCTCCGAGCAGTACTTC.

The V gene is TRBV27, the J gene TRBJ1-4, with D perhaps TRBD1 (5 bases). This CDR3 contains 12 residues. The germline gives CDR1 MNHEY, CDR2 SMNVEV (reference sequence). The V end was cut by 4 bases, the J end by 11 bases, with 11 bases between. The CDR3 region has the DNA TGTGCCAGCAGTTCTCCCAAGGGGAAACTGTTTTTT. The encoded protein is CASSSPKGKLFF.

The rearrangement joins TRBV14 to TRBJ1-1; 10 nucleotides agree with TRBD1. The CDR3 loop spans 14 amino acids. The J segment lost 6 bases and the V segment lost 2 bases, leaving 3 bases of the junction unmatched. Germline assignment: CDR1 SGHDN and CDR2 FVKESK. The CDR3 loop is CASSQWTGGAEAFF. Here the CDR3 DNA reads TGTGCCAGCAGCCAATGGACAGGGGGGGCTGAAGCTTTCTTT.

The rearrangement uses TRBV6-4 and TRBJ2-3, with 10 bases that match TRBD2. This CDR3 has 16 residues. The V gene's germline CDR1 is MRHNA and CDR2 SNTAGT. Germline trimming cut 0 bases from V and 5 bases from J; bases unmatched to any gene: 5. The chain's CDR3 is CASSDSSGGARDTQYF. The CDR3 DNA reads as TGTGCCAGCAGTGACTCAAGCGGGGGGGCCAGAGATACGCAGTATTTT.

This chain connects TRBV5-6 to TRBJ2-7; either TRBD1 or TRBD2 may supply D (5 bases each). Trimming removed 4 bases from V and 3 bases from J, with 14 bases in between. The germline V gene encodes CDR1 SGHDT and CDR2 YYEEEE. The CDR3 is 14 residues long. The CDR3 reads CASSLGTGFYEQYF. In DNA, the CDR3 is TGTGCCAGCAGCCTAGGGACGGGGTTCTACGAGCAGTACTTC.

This chain uses TRBV7-9 with TRBJ2-2; D may be TRBD2 (5 bases). In germline, CDR1 is SEHNR, CDR2 FQNEAQ (reference sequence). The V gene lost 4 bases and the J gene lost 1 base, with 10 bases spanning the gap. The CDR3 totals 15 residues. The CDR3 is CASSSSRENTGELFF. In DNA form, the CDR3 reads TGTGCCAGCAGCTCCTCCCGGGAGAACACCGGGGAGCTGTTTTTT. The whole variable domain, filled in from reference TRBV7-9 and TRBJ2-2, reads DTGVSQNPRHKITKRGQNVTFRCDPISEHNRLYWYRQTLGQGPEFLTYFQNEAQLEKSRLLSDRFSAERPKGSFSTLEIQRTEQGDSAMYLCASSSSRENTGELFFGEGSRLTVL.